These 18 T cell receptor beta chains originate from one sample sequenced in a study of neurological immune-mediated disorders. Using its own MiXCR run on the 5' RACE reads, TCRdb lists one record per CDR3 protein. The table has 20,000 or so distinct CDR3 sequences, about 2.6% seen once. Source material: PBMCs. The receptors originated from a woman aged 18-30 years with multiple sclerosis.

The gene calls are TRBV7-9 and TRBJ1-1; 7 bases agree with TRBD1. The CDR3 spans 15 residues. With V trimmed by 5 bases and J by 6 bases, 12 bases remained unmatched. Germline V gives CDR1 SEHNR, CDR2 FQNEAQ (reference sequence). CDR3 region: CASSTGDTGFAEAFF. The DNA for the CDR3 is TGTGCCAGCAGCACAGGGGATACAGGGTTCGCTGAAGCTTTCTTT.

This clonotype was counted ten times or more. The CDR3 DNA reads TGTGCCAGCAGTTATTCGGAGAATAGCAATCAGCCCCAGCATTTT. This sequence encodes CASSYSENSNQPQHF. This chain links TRBV12-3 or TRBV12-4 with TRBJ1-5; the D is unclear. V gave up 4 bases and J gave up 0 bases, with 10 bases separating them. This CDR3 contains 15 residues.

This clonotype was seen ten or more times. V usage is TRBV12-3 or TRBV12-4 and J usage is TRBJ1-1; D is unclear. The V and J ends lost 5 bases and 4 bases respectively, with 11 bases between them. The CDR3 is 13 residues long. The CDR3 region is CASSRGIGTEAFF. In nucleotides, the CDR3 is TGTGCCAGCAGTCGTGGGATAGGCACTGAAGCTTTCTTT.

This clonotype was recorded many times. The J gene is TRBJ1-1, the V gene TRBV12-3 or TRBV12-4; D possibly corresponds to TRBD1 (5 bases). CDR3 length: 14 amino acids. Trimming removed 3 bases from V and 4 bases from J, with 12 bases in between. The CDR3 sequence is CASSFSGAGTEAFF. DNA of the CDR3: TGTGCCAGCAGTTTTTCTGGGGCGGGCACTGAAGCTTTCTTT.

This clonotype has at least ten counts. The chain recombines TRBV7-9 with TRBJ2-5, with D perhaps matching TRBD2 (5 bases). This CDR3 region has 14 residues. V was clipped by 0 bases and J by 5 bases, with 10 bases between them. Germline V gene sequence: CDR1 SEHNR, CDR2 FQNEAQ (reference sequence). The CDR3 protein is CASSLAGVTETQYF. CDR3 nucleotide sequence: TGTGCCAGCAGCTTAGCGGGAGTAACCGAGACCCAGTACTTC.

In its sample, this clonotype was seen many times. The chain uses TRBV20-1 and TRBJ1-4, with D perhaps matching TRBD1 (5 bases). The V and J ends lost 3 bases and 8 bases respectively, with 7 bases between them. CDR3 length: 11 amino acids. From germline, CDR1 is DFQATT and CDR2 SNEGSKA (reference sequence). The CDR3 nucleotides are TGCAGTGCTAGTAAGGGGGAAAAACTGTTTTTT. Its translation is CSASKGEKLFF.

Ten or more counts support this clonotype. The gene calls are TRBV10-3 and TRBJ2-1, with 8 nucleotides matching TRBD2. Germline assignment: CDR1 ENHRY and CDR2 SYGVKD. There are 13 residues in the CDR3. With V trimmed by 9 bases and J by 0 bases, 1 base remained unmatched. The CDR3 region has the DNA TGTGCCATTCTAGCGGGCTCCTACAATGAGCAGTTCTTC. This sequence encodes CAILAGSYNEQFF.

This clonotype was counted many times. V gene TRBV27 combines with J gene TRBJ1-3; 9 positions match TRBD1. In germline, CDR1 is MNHEY, CDR2 SMNVEV (reference sequence). This CDR3 is 16 amino acids long. With 8 bases clipped from V and 0 bases from J, the junction kept 8 bases outside the gene matches. The chain's CDR3 is CASGTGPRVSGNTIYF. The CDR3 nucleotides read TGTGCCAGCGGGACAGGGCCCCGGGTCTCTGGAAACACCATATATTTT.

This clonotype appeared many times. V and J are TRBV12-3 or TRBV12-4 and TRBJ2-3; 7 bases agree with TRBD1. This CDR3 region has 15 residues. V lost 5 bases to trimming and J lost 4 bases; unmatched junction nucleotides: 9. This CDR3 is CASSRDRVGPDTQYF. In DNA form, the CDR3 reads TGTGCCAGCAGTCGTGACAGGGTGGGCCCAGATACGCAGTATTTT.

This clonotype has a handful of counts. One base away lies a much larger clone, so this may be a sequencing read error. The chain is built from TRBV7-7 and TRBJ2-1; 8 bases match TRBD1. CDR1 and CDR2 (germline): SSHAT, FNYEAQ (reference sequence). The CDR3 is 14 amino acids. DNA for the CDR3: TGTGCTAGCAGCTCCCGAACAGGGGGGAATGAGCAGTTCTTC. Translation: CASSSRTGGNEQFF.

This clonotype occurred many times. The chain combines TRBV3-1 with TRBJ1-2, with D perhaps TRBD1 (6 bases). Germline assignment: CDR1 LGHDT and CDR2 YNNKEL (reference sequence). This CDR3 contains 14 residues. Between the trimmed V and J ends, which lost 8 bases and 6 bases, there was a span of 19 bases. Here the CDR3 DNA reads TGTGCCAGCGGCCTAGGGGGTAAAGGGAATGGCTACACCTTC. Translated: CASGLGGKGNGYTF. Using reference TRBV3-1 and TRBJ1-2 for the parts outside the CDR3, the full variable domain is DTAVSQTPKYLVTQMGNDKSIKCEQNLGHDTMYWYKQDSKKFLKIMFSYNNKELIINETVPNRFSPKSPDKAHLNLHINSLELGDSAVYFCASGLGGKGNGYTFGSGTRLTVV.

This clonotype came up many times. This rearrangement joins TRBV7-8 to TRBJ2-1; 9 nucleotides agree with TRBD2. This CDR3 comprises 16 residues. After removal of 8 bases from V and 6 bases from J, the junction contained 14 bases not matched to a gene. CDR1 and CDR2 from the germline V gene are SGHVS and FQNEAQ. The CDR3 sequence: CASVRMGLAFPNEQFF. The CDR3 region has the DNA TGTGCCAGCGTACGTATGGGACTAGCTTTCCCCAATGAGCAGTTCTTC.

This clonotype occurred a few times. Just one base apart from a much larger clone, this may be a read error. V gene TRBV5-1 combines with J gene TRBJ2-1; either TRBD1 or TRBD2 may fit D (6 bases each). The length of the CDR3 is 15 residues. Trimming stripped 3 bases from V and 7 bases from J, with 17 bases between. Germline lookup yields CDR1 SGHRS and CDR2 YFSETQ. CDR3 sequence: CASSSPGKGGNEQFF. In DNA, the CDR3 is TGCGCCAGCAGCTCACCGGGAAAGGGGGGAAATGAGCAGTTCTTC.

This clonotype occurred many times. This chain connects TRBV18 to TRBJ2-7; D is undetermined. The V gene lost 6 bases and the J gene lost 4 bases, with 19 bases spanning the gap. The CDR3 sequence is 15 residues long. Per germline, CDR1 KGHSH and CDR2 LQKENI. CDR3 amino acids: CASSPRVLYPYEQYV. For the CDR3, the DNA is TGTGCCAGCTCGCCCCGGGTTTTATACCCGTACGAGCAGTACGTC.

This clonotype was recorded at least ten times. The rearrangement joins TRBV2 to TRBJ2-2, with D perhaps given as TRBD1 or TRBD2 (6 bases each). V shed 3 bases and J shed 7 bases, with 12 bases lying between them. CDR3 length: 14 amino acids. The V gene's germline CDR1 is SNHLY and CDR2 FYNNEI. The CDR3 DNA sequence: TGTGCCAGCAGTGACAGGGGAGGCGGCGGGGAGCTGTTTTTT. This sequence encodes CASSDRGGGGELFF.

Ten or more counts support this clonotype. The chain employs TRBV10-3 and TRBJ2-2; D is unclear. Germline CDR1 ENHRY, CDR2 SYGVKD. This CDR3 comprises 12 residues. Between the trimmed V and J ends, which lost 6 bases and 10 bases, there was a span of 12 bases. CDR3 DNA: TGTGCCATCAGCGAGACTGGCGAGGAGCTGTTTTTT. Residues: CAISETGEELFF.

This clonotype was observed many times. The chain couples TRBV20-1 to TRBJ1-2; no clear D. The germline V gene has CDR1 DFQATT and CDR2 SNEGSKA (reference sequence). The CDR3 covers 12 residues. The DNA of the CDR3 is TGCAGCCTTGACCCAAACAACTATGGCTACACCTTC. Protein sequence: CSLDPNNYGYTF.

This clonotype was counted between two and nine times. This chain connects TRBV14 to TRBJ1-4; D gene uncertain. Trimming cost V 1 base and J 8 bases, with 8 bases left between them. CDR3 length equals 13 residues. The germline gives CDR1 SGHDN, CDR2 FVKESK. CDR3 DNA sequence: TGTGCCAGCAGCCAAGCGGTCAGAGAAAAACTGTTTTTT. Its translation is CASSQAVREKLFF.